This T cell receptor (beta chain) was obtained from a study of CD8 T cells in Susac syndrome (dated by TCRdb to the late 2010s). Looking at the study overall: Among the Susac syndrome patients who were sequenced, clinically active disease was present in six and clinical remission was observed in fewer than 10. CD8+ T cell repertoire clonality was compared between more than 9 healthy donors, approximately 14 Susac syndrome patients and approximately 15 multiple sclerosis patients. At the time of blood withdrawal, Susac syndrome patients were either therapy-naive, taking corticosteroids (with some also receiving IVIg), or on IVIg alone. Repertoire sequencing was used to test whether CD8+ T cell activation and differentiation in Susac syndrome was antigen driven. Study-wide findings and limitations: Susac syndrome CD8+ repertoires showed clonal expansion, highest in CD8+ TEMRA cells and greater in clinically active than remitting patients. Around 15 and five Susac-specific public clones were found in the total CD8+ and CD8+ TEMRA repertoires, respectively. The number of individuals in the TCR sequencing and HLA analysis was acknowledged as relatively small.

RNA was extracted using the RNeasy kit, and roughly 0.5 to 1 ug of the RNA was reverse transcribed with random hexamers. TCR beta CDR3 regions were amplified with the immunoSEQ multiplex PCR assay covering 54 Vbeta and 13 Jbeta segments. Bias from PCR amplification was corrected by using a synthetic template baseline for primer optimization and for computational correction. Turning to the authors' computational methods: Reads were annotated to V, D and J genes according to IMGT and were analyzed with immunoSEQ Analyzer, with only productive sequences retained. Clonality was calculated as one minus the Shannon entropy normalized by log2 of the number of productive unique sequences. For each patient and control, public and private clones were evaluated within the 100 most prevalent clones. Susac-specific clones were defined as absent from healthy and MS cohorts, about 1,000 published viral clones and other ImmuneACCESS disease sequences. TCRdb reanalyzed the raw reads on its own, using fastp at Q25 for trimming and MiXCR for clone calling, and kept in-frame beta chains. Identical CDR3 proteins give one entry, which carries the most common genes and DNA. In this record, the V and J calls reflect TCRdb's handling and not the investigators' own analysis. The sample records about 53,000 distinct CDR3 sequences, about 95% of which are singletons. The top ten clones comprise 0.75% of the sample.

About this clonotype itself: No antigen is known for it. No base quality values were provided; no much bigger clone lies one nucleotide off.

Peripheral blood CD8+ and CD4+ T cells from healthy donors, Susac syndrome patients and multiple sclerosis patients were profiled using high-throughput TCR beta sequencing. The Susac syndrome patients fulfilled recently defined diagnostic criteria for definite or probable disease. Bulk CD8+ and CD4+ T cells were purified by magnetic negative isolation, whereas CD8+ TEMRA cells were enriched by FACS. Blood was drawn into EDTA tubes, processed within 24 hours, and PBMCs were isolated by density gradient centrifugation. PBMCs intended for TCR sequencing were cryopreserved in liquid nitrogen and thawed later in a water bath at 37 degrees C. The sorted or isolated CD4+, CD8+ and CD8+ TEMRA cells reached a purity of at least 90%. This sequence originates from a human donor with Susac syndrome. Material for sequencing was CD8+ T cells from PBMCs.

The DNA sequence is given as TGTGCCAGCAGCGTACTGGACACCGGGGAGCTGTTTTTT. This is translated as CASSVLDTGELFF. Recombination linked TRBV9 to TRBJ2-2, with the D gene call left open. Taken from the germline V gene, the CDR1 and CDR2 loops are SGDLS and YYNGEE. Taken from cysteine to phenylalanine, the CDR3 has 13 residues. The only DNA kept is the CDR3, 39 bases in frame from the first base. V loses 1 base of germline sequence and J loses 3 bases, and the interval between the two ends is 4 bases.